The 3 T cell receptor beta chains listed next were all sequenced from one sample in a study of human T cells and chemical hapten exposure. TCRdb re-analysed the RACE reads in MiXCR, keeping a single row per CDR3 protein. Seen here are about 160,000 distinct CDR3 sequences, around a quarter observed once, and the top ten hold about 2%. As for time point: patch test 3, about 24 weeks after DPC sensitization. Treatment: therapeutic diphenylcyclopropenone sensitization with weekly scalp DPC. The material sequenced was whole blood, taken in connection with sensitization to the hapten diphenylcyclopropenone (DPC). The receptors originated from a woman aged 18-29 years with alopecia areata. Some clones in this sample may be carry-over from other donors' samples.

Here the CDR3 reads CASSHPGASNSYEQYF. The CDR3 DNA reads as TGTGCCAGCAGCCACCCGGGAGCCAGTAACTCCTACGAGCAGTACTTC. The rearrangement links TRBV4-2 to TRBJ2-7; tentatively, D is TRBD2 (6 bases). The length of the CDR3 is 16 residues. The V gene lost 3 bases and the J gene lost 0 bases, with 15 bases spanning the gap. The germline CDR1 and CDR2 sequences are LGHNA and YNFKEQ.

The chain carries TRBV27 and TRBJ1-1; D not resolved. Germline CDR1 reads MNHEY; CDR2 reads SMNVEV (reference sequence). The CDR3 runs 13 residues. V was shortened by 8 bases and J by 0 bases, with 10 bases between the two germline ends. CDR3 coding DNA: TGTGCCAGCCGACGGAAGATGAACACTGAAGCTTTCTTT. This translates into CASRRKMNTEAFF.

The CDR3 region has the DNA TGTGCCTGGAAGGGGGGGACCTATGAGCAGTTCTTC. Protein product: CAWKGGTYEQFF. This chain links TRBV30 with TRBJ2-1; D possibly corresponds to TRBD2 (7 bases). Trimming removed 4 bases at V and 8 bases at J, with 12 bases between. Per the germline V gene, CDR1 is GTSNPN and CDR2 is SVGIG (reference sequence). The CDR3 consists of 12 residues.